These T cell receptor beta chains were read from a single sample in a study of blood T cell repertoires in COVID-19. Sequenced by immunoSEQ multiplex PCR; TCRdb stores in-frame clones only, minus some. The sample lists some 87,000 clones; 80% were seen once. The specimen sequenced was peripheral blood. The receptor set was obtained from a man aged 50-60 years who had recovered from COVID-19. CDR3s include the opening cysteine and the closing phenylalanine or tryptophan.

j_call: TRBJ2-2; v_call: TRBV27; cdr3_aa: CASSPLWGLSTGELFF
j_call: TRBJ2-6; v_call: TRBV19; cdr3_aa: CASSGLNSGANVLTF
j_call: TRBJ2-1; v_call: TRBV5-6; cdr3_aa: CASSLLRGVTYNEQFF
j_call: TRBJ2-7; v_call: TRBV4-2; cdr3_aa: CASSQSGTGSYEQYF
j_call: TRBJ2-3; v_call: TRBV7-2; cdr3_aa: CASSPGGGGNLDTQYF
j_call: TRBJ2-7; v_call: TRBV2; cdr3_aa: CASSGRARGDYEQYF
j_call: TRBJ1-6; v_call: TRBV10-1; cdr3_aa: CASLRYRVGHNSPLHF
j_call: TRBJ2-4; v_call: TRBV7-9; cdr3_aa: CASSSQLVVQYF
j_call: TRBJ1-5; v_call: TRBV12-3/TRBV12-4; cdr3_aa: CASRKGARQPQHF
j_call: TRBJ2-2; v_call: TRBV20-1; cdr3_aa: CSASRASGSNTGELFF
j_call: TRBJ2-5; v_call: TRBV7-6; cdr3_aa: CASSLLAGRETQYF
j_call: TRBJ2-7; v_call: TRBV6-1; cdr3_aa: CASSEYRGSYEQYF
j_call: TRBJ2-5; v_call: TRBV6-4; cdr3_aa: CASSDGGLAGVETQYF
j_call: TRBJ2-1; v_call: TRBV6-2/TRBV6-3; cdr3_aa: CASSRLAGGTYNEQFF
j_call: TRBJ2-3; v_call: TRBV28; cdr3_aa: CASSYLLGTDTQYF
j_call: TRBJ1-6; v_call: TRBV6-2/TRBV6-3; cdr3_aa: CASSPPDRGSPLHF
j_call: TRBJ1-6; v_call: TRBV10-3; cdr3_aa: CASRDSDNSPLHF
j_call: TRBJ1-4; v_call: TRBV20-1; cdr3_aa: CRRVEKLFF
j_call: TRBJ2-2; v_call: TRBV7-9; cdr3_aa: CASSLALRITGELFF
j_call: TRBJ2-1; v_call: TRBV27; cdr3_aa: CASKTYQGSPRYNEQFF
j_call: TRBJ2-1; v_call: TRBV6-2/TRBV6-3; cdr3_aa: CASSYPSGRPPDNEQFF
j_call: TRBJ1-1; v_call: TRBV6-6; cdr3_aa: CASSYPGMGQPF
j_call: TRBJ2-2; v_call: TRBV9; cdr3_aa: CASSFAGSTNTGELFF